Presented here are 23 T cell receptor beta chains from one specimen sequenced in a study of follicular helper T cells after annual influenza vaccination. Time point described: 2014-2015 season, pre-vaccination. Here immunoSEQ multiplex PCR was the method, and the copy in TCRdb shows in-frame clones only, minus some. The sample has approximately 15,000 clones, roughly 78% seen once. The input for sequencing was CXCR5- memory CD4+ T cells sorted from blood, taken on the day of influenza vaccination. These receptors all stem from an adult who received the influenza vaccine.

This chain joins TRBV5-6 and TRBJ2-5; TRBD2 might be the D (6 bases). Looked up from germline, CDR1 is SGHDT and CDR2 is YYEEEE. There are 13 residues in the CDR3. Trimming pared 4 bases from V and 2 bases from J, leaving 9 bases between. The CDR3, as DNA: TGTGCCAGCAGCGCGACTAGGCAAGAGACCCAGTACTTC. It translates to CASSATRQETQYF.

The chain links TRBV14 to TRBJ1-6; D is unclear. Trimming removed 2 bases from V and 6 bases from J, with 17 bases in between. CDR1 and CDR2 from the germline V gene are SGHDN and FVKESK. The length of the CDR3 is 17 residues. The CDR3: CASSQTATLRGNSPLHF. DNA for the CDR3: TGTGCCAGCAGCCAAACTGCCACCCTCCGGGGTAATTCACCCCTCCACTTT.

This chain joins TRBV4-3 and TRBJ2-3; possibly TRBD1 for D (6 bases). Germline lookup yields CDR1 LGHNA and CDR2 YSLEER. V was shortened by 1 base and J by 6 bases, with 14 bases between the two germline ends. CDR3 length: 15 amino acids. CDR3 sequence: CASSQAAGGQDTQYF. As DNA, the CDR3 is TGCGCCAGCAGCCAAGCCGCTGGGGGCCAGGATACGCAGTATTTT.

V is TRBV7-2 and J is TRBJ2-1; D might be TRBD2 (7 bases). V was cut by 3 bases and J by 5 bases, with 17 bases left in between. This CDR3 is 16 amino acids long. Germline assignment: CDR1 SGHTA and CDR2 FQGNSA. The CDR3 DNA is TGTGCCAGCAGCTTCCCGTTGGGGGGGGCGAACAATGAGCAGTTCTTC. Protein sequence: CASSFPLGGANNEQFF.

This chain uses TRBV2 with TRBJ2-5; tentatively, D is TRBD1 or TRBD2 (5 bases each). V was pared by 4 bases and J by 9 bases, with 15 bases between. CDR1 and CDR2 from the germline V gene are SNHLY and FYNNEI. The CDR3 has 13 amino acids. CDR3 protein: CASSVGTQRAQYF. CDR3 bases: TGTGCCAGCAGTGTCGGGACGCAAAGGGCCCAGTACTTC.

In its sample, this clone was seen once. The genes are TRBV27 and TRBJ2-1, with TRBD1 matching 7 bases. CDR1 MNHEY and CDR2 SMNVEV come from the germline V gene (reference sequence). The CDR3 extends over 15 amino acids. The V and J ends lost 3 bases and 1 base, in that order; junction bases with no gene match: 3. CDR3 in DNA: TGTGCCAGCAGTTTCGGACAGGCTTCCTACAATGAGCAGTTCTTC. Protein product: CASSFGQASYNEQFF.

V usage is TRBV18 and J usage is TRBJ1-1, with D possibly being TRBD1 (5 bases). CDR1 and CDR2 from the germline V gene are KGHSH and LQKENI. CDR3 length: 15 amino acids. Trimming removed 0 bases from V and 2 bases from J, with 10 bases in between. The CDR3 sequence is CASSPPGQRNTEAFF. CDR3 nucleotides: TGTGCCAGCTCACCACCGGGGCAGAGAAACACTGAAGCTTTCTTT. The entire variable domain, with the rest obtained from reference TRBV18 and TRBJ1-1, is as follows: NAGVMQNPRHLVRRRGQEARLRCSPMKGHSHVYWYRQLPEEGLKFMVYLQKENIIDESGMPKERFSAEFPKEGPSILRIQQVVRGDSAAYFCASSPPGQRNTEAFFGQGTRLTVV.

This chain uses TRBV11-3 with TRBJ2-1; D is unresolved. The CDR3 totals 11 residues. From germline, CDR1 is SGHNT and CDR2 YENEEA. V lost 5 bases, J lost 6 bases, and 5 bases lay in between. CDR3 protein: CASSPSNEQFF. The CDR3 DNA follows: TGTGCCAGCAGCCCTAGCAATGAGCAGTTCTTC.

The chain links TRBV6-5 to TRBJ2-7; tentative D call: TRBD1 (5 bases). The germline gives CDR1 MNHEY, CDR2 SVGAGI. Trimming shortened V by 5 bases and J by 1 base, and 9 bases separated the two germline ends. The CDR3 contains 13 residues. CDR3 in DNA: TGTGCCAGCAGTAGACAGATTTCCTACGAGCAGTACTTC. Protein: CASSRQISYEQYF.

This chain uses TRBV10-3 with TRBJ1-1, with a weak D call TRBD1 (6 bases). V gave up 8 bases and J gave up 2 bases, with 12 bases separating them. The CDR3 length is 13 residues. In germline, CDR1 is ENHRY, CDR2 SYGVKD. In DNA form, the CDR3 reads TGTGCCATCGGGAGGGACATAAACACTGAAGCTTTCTTT. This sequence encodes CAIGRDINTEAFF.

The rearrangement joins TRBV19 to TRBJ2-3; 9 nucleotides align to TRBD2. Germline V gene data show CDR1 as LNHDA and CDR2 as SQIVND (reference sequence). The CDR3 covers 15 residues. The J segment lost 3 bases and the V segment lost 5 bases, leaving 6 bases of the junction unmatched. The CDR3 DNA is TGTGCCAGTAGTCGTGCTAGCGGGGTAACAGATACGCAGTATTTT. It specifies CASSRASGVTDTQYF.

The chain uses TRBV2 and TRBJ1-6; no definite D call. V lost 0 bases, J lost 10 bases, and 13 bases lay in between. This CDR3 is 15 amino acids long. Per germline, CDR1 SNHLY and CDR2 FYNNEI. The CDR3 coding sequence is TGTGCCAGCAGTGAAGCGTACGGGTCGGGATCACCCCTCCACTTT. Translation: CASSEAYGSGSPLHF.

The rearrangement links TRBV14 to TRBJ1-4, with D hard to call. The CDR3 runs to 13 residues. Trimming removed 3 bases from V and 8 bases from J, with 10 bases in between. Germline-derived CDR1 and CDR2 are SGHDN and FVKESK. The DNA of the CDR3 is TGTGCCAGCAGCCAGGTCCGCGGCGAAAAACTGTTTTTT. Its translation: CASSQVRGEKLFF.

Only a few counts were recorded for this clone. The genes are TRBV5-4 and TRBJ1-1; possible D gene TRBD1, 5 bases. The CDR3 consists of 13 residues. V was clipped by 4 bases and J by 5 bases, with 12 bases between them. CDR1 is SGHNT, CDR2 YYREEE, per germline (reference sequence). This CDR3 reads CASSLGGSTEAFF. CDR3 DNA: TGTGCCAGCAGCCTGGGGGGGTCGACTGAAGCTTTCTTT.

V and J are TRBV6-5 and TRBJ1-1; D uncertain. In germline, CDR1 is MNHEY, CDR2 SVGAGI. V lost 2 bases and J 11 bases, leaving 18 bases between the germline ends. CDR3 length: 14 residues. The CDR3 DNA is TGTGCCAGCAGTTACGGAGGTCAAAGGGCGCGGGCTTTCTTT. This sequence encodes CASSYGGQRARAFF.

CDR3 region: CASSRAGGGDTQYF. The CDR3 DNA sequence: TGCGCCAGCAGCCGAGCGGGGGGCGGAGATACGCAGTATTTT. V usage is TRBV4-3 and J usage is TRBJ2-3; 9 nucleotides line up with TRBD2. V lost 4 bases, J lost 5 bases, and 4 bases stayed unmatched. The CDR3 covers 14 residues. The V gene's germline CDR1 is LGHNA and CDR2 YSLEER.

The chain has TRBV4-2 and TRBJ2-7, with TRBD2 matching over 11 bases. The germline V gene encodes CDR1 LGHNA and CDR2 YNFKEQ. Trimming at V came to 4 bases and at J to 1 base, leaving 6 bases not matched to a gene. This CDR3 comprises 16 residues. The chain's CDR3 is CASSLPSGGQSYEQYF. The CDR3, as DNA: TGTGCCAGCAGCCTACCTAGCGGGGGGCAATCCTACGAGCAGTACTTC.

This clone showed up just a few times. CDR3 protein: CASSVGQHGYTF. The CDR3 DNA reads TGTGCCAGCAGCGTAGGGCAGCATGGCTACACCTTC. V gene TRBV9 combines with J gene TRBJ1-2; unclear D gene. Trimming left V 0 bases short and J 6 bases short, with 6 bases between. Looked up from germline, CDR1 is SGDLS and CDR2 is YYNGEE. The CDR3 is 12 amino acids.

The CDR3 nucleotides are TGTGCCAGCAGTGTTCGGGCAGATACGCAGTATTTT. It is translated as CASSVRADTQYF. The chain links TRBV6-1 to TRBJ2-3; D unresolved. CDR1 and CDR2 from the germline V gene are MNHNS and SASEGT. Trimming stripped 4 bases from V and 4 bases from J, with 6 bases between. The CDR3 runs 12 residues.

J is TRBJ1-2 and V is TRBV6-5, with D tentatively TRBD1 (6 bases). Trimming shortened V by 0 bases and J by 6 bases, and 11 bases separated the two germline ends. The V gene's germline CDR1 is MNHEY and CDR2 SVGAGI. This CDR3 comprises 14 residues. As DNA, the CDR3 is TGTGCCAGCAGTTACTCGAGCAGGGGTGATGGCTACACCTTC. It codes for CASSYSSRGDGYTF.

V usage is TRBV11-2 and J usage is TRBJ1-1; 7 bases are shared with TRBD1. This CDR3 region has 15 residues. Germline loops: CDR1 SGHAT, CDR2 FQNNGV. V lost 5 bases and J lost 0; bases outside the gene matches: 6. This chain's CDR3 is CASSPMGQLNTEAFF. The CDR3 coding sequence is TGTGCCAGCAGCCCAATGGGACAGCTGAACACTGAAGCTTTCTTT.

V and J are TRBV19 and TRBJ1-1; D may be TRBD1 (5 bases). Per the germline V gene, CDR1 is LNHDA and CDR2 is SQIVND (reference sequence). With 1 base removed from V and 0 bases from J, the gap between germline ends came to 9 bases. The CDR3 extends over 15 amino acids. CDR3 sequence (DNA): TGTGCCAGTAGTATAGTCACAGGTTTGAACACTGAAGCTTTCTTT. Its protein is CASSIVTGLNTEAFF.

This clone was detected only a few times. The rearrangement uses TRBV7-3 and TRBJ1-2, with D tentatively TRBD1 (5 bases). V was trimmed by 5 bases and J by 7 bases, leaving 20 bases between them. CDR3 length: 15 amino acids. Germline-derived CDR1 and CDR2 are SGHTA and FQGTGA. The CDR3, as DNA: TGTGCCAGCAGCCCAGGAGGTGGCAGGGAAGGTGGCTACACCTTC. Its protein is CASSPGGGREGGYTF.